This T cell receptor beta chain was identified during a study of shared clonotypes between healthy human individuals. Study as a whole: Samples came from two female and a few male donors aged 18 to 49. Three plates each covered CD4 naive and memory; CD8 naive two, CD8 memory one. Study outcomes and limitations: Among the subsets, naive ones generally showed larger estimated richness than memory ones. Non-shared clonotypes were found to have lower generation probabilities than the clonotypes that were shared by all four of the sorted-subset donors.

Method: immunoSEQ multiplex PCR; TCRdb's copy keeps in-frame clones and lacks some. The sample has under 850,000 clones, roughly 92% seen once. As concerns this clone: Its antigen is currently unknown.

Naivety among CD8 cells was defined by CD45RO negativity and positive CCR7 selection, thereby excluding terminally differentiated effector memory CD45RA+ cells. Sequencing input: naive CD8+ T cells sorted from blood. This clonotype was obtained from a man in his thirties or forties in good health.

Written as DNA, the CDR3 is TGTGCCAGCTCTCGGGGACTAGCGGAAACCTACGAGCAGTACTTC. Translation: CASSRGLAETYEQYF. This rearrangement joins TRBV5-5 to TRBJ2-7; 11 bases are a match to TRBD2. CDR1 and CDR2 from the germline V gene are SGHKS and YYEKEE (reference sequence). The V segment lost 7 bases and the J segment 2 bases; nucleotides outside the gene matches: 8. CDR3 length: 15 amino acids. Using reference TRBV5-5 and TRBJ2-7 for the parts outside the CDR3, the full variable domain is DAGVTQSPTHLIKTRGQQVTLRCSPISGHKSVSWYQQVLGQGPQFIFQYYEKEERGRGNFPDRFSARQFPNYSSELNVNALLLGDSALYLCASSRGLAETYEQYFGPGTRLTVT.